This T cell receptor (beta chain) came from a study of chemoradiotherapy in HPV16-positive cancers. Study-level results: Candidate HPV-specific clones and E7-related TCR motifs grew in tumor during treatment.

The protocol was immunoSEQ multiplex PCR, while the TCRdb copy is restricted to in-frame clones and leaves out a portion. The sample lists about 12,000 clones, around 86% occurring once. This CDR3 region has 15 residues. Germline CDR1 SEHNR, CDR2 FQNEAQ (reference sequence). The V gene end was trimmed by 3 bases and the J gene end by 5 bases; junction bases not matched to a gene: 9. Repeated repertoire sampling spanned the course of chemoradiotherapy. Regarding this clone: What it recognizes is unknown.

The rearrangement uses TRBV7-9 and TRBJ2-5, with 7 bases aligning to TRBD2. This sample comprised blood, obtained from a patient who underwent chemoradiotherapy. This receptor was identified in a human donor with HPV-associated anogenital cancer. The CDR3 nucleotides read TGTGCCAGCAGCTTGGTAACAGCGGGGATGGAGACCCAGTACTTC. It specifies CASSLVTAGMETQYF.